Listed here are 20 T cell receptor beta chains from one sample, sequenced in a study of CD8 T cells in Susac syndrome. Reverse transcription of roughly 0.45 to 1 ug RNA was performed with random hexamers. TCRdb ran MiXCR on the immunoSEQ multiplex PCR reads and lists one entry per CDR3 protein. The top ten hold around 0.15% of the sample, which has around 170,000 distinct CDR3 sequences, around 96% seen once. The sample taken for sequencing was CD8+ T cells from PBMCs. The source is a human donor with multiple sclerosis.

CDR3 DNA sequence: TGCAGCGCTACATCACAGGGAGGCCAATTCTACGAGCAGTACTTC. Translation gives CSATSQGGQFYEQYF. V gene TRBV29-1 combines with J gene TRBJ2-7; D tentatively fits TRBD1 or TRBD2 (6 bases each). This CDR3 has 15 amino acids. Germline V gene sequence: CDR1 SQVTM, CDR2 ANQGSEA. The V end was cut by 7 bases, the J end by 3 bases, with 22 bases between.

CDR3 nucleotides: TGTGCCAGCAGCCAAGATGGGGGGAAAGGTGAAAAACTGTTTTTT. It codes for CASSQDGGKGEKLFF. The rearrangement joins TRBV3-1 to TRBJ1-4, with a possible D match to TRBD1 (5 bases). The CDR3 covers 15 residues. Trimming took off 0 bases at V and 7 bases at J, with 12 bases between the two ends. Per germline, CDR1 LGHDT and CDR2 YNNKEL (reference sequence).

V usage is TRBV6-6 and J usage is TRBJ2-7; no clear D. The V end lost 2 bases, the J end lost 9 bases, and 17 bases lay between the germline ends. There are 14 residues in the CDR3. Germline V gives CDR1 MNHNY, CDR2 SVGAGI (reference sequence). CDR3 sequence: CASSYRSLPRWQYF. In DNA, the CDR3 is TGTGCCAGCAGTTACCGTTCGTTGCCTCGTTGGCAGTACTTC.

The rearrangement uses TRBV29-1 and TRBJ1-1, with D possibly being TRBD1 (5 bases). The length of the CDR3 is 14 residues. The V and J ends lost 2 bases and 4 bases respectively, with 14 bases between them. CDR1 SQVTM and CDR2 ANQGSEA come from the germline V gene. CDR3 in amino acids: CSVELAGTGTEAFF. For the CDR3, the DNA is TGCAGCGTTGAACTGGCAGGGACTGGCACTGAAGCTTTCTTT.

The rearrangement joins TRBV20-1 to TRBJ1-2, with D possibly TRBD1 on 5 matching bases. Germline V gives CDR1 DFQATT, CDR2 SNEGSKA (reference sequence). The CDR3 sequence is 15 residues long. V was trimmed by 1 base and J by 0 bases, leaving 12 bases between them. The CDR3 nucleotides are TGCAGTGCTAGAGTTTCGAAGGGGACTAACTATGGCTACACCTTC. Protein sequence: CSARVSKGTNYGYTF.

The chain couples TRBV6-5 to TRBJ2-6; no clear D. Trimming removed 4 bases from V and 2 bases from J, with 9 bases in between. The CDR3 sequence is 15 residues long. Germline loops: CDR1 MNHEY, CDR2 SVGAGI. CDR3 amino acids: CASSSHSPGANVLTF. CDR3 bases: TGTGCCAGCAGTTCCCACTCCCCTGGGGCCAACGTCCTGACTTTC.

CDR3 DNA: TGTGCCAGCAGCGTGGGACCCCGAAATGAAAAACTGTTTTTT. Its protein product is CASSVGPRNEKLFF. The chain has TRBV9 and TRBJ1-4, with a possible D match to TRBD1 (5 bases). CDR3 length: 14 amino acids. The ends were cut back, 2 bases at V and 5 bases at J, with 10 bases in the middle. Per the germline V gene, CDR1 is SGDLS and CDR2 is YYNGEE. The whole variable domain, filled in from reference TRBV9 and TRBJ1-4, reads DSGVTQTPKHLITATGQRVTLRCSPRSGDLSVYWYQQSLDQGLQFLIQYYNGEERAKGNILERFSAQQFPDLHSELNLSSLELGDSALYFCASSVGPRNEKLFFGSGTQLSVL.

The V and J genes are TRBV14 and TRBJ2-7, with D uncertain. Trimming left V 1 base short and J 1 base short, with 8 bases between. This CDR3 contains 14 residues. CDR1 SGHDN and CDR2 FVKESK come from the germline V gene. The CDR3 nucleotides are TGTGCCAGCAGCCAAGTCTCCGGGTCCTACGAGCAGTACTTC. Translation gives CASSQVSGSYEQYF.

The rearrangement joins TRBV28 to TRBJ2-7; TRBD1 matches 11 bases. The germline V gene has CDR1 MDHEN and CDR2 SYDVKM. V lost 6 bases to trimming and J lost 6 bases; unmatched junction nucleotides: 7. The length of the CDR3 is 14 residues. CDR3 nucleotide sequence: TGTGCCAGCAGCCCGGACAGGGGGCTCGTCGAGCAGTACTTC. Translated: CASSPDRGLVEQYF.

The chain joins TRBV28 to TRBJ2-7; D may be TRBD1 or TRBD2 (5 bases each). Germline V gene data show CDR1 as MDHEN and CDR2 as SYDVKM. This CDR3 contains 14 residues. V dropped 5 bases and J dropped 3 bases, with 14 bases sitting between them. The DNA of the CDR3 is TGTGCCAGCAGTAACACCGGGGCCTTCTACGAGCAGTACTTC. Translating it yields CASSNTGAFYEQYF.

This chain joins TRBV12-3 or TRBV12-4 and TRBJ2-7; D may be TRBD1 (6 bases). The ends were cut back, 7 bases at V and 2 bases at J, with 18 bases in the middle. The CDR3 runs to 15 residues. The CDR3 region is CASTADSLSTYEQYF. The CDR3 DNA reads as TGTGCCAGCACCGCGGACAGCCTCTCCACCTACGAGCAGTACTTC.

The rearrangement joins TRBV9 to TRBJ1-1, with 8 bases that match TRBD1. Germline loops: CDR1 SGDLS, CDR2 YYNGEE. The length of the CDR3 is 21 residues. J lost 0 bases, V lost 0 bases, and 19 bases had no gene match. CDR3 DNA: TGTGCCAGCAGCGTAGCTAGGACAGGGAAACGGTTCCCTAAACTGAACACTGAAGCTTTCTTT. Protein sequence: CASSVARTGKRFPKLNTEAFF.

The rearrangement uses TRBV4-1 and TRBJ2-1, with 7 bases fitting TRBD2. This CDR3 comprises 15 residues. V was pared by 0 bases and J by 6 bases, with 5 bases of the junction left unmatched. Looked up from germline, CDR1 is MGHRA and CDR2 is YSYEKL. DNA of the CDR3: TGCGCCAGCAGCCAAGAAGGGCGGGGGAGCAATGAGCAGTTCTTC. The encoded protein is CASSQEGRGSNEQFF.

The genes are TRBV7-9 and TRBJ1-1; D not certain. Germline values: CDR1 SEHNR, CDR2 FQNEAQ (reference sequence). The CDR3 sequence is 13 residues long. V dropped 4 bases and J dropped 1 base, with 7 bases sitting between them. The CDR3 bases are TGTGCCAGCAGCTCGGGGTCGAACACTGAAGCTTTCTTT. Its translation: CASSSGSNTEAFF.

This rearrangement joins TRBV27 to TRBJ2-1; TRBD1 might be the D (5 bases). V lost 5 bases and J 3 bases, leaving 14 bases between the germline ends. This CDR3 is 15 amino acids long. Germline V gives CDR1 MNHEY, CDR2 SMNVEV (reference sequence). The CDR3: CASSLGAQYYNEQFF. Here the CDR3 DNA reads TGTGCCAGCAGTCTAGGGGCTCAGTACTACAATGAGCAGTTCTTC.

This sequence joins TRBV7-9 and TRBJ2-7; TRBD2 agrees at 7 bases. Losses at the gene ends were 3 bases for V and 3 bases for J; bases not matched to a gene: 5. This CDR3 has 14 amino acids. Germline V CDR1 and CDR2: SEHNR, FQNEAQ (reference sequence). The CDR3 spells CASSFIGLVYEQYF. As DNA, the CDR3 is TGTGCCAGCAGCTTTATTGGACTAGTCTACGAGCAGTACTTC.

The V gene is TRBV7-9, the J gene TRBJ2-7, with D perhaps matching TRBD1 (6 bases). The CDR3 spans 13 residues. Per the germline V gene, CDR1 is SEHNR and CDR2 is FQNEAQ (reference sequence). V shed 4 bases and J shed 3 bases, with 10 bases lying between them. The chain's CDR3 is CASSSDSNYEQYF. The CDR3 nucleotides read TGTGCCAGCAGCTCGGACAGCAACTACGAGCAGTACTTC.

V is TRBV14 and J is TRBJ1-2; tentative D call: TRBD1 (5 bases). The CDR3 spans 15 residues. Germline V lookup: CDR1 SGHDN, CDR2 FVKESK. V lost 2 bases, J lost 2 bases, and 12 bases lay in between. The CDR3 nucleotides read TGTGCCAGCAGCCAACACCTTGGACAAAACTATGGCTACACCTTC. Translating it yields CASSQHLGQNYGYTF.

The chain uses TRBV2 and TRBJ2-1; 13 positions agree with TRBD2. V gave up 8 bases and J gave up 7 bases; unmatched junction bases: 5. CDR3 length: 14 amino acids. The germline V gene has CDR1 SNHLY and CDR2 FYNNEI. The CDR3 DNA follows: TGTGCCAGCCTCTGGACTAGCGGGAGTAATGAGCAGTTCTTC. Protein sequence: CASLWTSGSNEQFF.

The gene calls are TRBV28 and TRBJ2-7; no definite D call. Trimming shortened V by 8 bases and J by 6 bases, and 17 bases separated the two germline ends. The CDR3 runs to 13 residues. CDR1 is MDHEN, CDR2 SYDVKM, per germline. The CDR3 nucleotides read TGTGCCAGCCAGAGGTATGGGTGGAGCGAGCAGTACTTC. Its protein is CASQRYGWSEQYF.